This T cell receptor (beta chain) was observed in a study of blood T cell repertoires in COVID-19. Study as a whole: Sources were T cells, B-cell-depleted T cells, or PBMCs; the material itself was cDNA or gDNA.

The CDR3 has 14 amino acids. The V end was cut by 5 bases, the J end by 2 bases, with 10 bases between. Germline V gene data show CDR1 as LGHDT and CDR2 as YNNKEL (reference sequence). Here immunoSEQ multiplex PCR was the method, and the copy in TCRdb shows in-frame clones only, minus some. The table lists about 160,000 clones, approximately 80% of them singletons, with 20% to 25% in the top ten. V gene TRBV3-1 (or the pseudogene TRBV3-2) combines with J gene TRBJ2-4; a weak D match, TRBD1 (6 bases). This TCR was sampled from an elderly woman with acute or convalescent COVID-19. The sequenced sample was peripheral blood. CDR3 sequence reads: CASSYGQTKNIQYF. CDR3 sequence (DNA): TGTGCCAGCAGCTACGGACAGACCAAAAACATTCAGTACTTC.